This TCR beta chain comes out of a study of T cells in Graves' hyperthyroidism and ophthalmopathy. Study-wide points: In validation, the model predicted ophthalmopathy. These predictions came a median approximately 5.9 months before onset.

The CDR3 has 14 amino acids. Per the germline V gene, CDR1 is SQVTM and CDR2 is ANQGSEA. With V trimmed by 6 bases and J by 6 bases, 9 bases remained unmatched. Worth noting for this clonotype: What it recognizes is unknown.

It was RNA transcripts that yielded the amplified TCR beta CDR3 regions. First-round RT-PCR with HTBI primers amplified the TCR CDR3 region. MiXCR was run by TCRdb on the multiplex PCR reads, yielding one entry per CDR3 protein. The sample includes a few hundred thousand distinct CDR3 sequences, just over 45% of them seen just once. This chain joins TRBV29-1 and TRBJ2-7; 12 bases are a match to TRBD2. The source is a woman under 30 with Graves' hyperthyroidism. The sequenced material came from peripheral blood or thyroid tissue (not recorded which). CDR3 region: CSVRGLAGTLEQYF. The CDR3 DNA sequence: TGCAGCGTACGTGGACTAGCGGGAACCCTCGAGCAGTACTTC.